These T cell receptor beta chains were read from a single sample in a study of OX40 agonist ivuxolimab in advanced cancers. Measured with immunoSEQ multiplex PCR; TCRdb has only the in-frame clones, and not every one. Seen here are more than 85,000 clones, roughly 90% observed once, and the top ten hold 0.31%. This specimen was CD4+ or CD8+ T cells sorted from blood, taken in a trial of the OX40 agonist ivuxolimab. Every receptor here comes from an adult with an advanced solid tumor such as melanoma, head and neck, liver or kidney cancer. CDR3s include the opening cysteine and the closing phenylalanine or tryptophan. The order of the fields is J gene, clone size, V gene, D gene, CDR3 DNA, CDR3 protein. The D gene is left open where the match is weak. A row's size may be missing; if present it is once, few, many or a size class.

J: TRBJ2-7; size: NA; V: TRBV28; D: NA; DNA: TGTGCCAGTTACTCATGGGGACACAAAAACCTTTACGAGCAGTACTTC; CDR3: CASYSWGHKNLYEQYF
J: TRBJ2-5; size: NA; V: TRBV18; D: NA; DNA: TGTGCCAGCTCACCACCAAGCCGGACGGAGACCCAGTACTTC; CDR3: CASSPPSRTETQYF
J: TRBJ1-2; size: NA; V: TRBV7-2; D: NA; DNA: TGTGCCAGCAGCTTAGCGCCGGTGGCAGCTCCACAACTCTATGGCTACACCTTC; CDR3: CASSLAPVAAPQLYGYTF
J: TRBJ2-3; size: few; V: TRBV7-6; D: TRBD2; DNA: TGTGCCAGCAGCTCCACTAGCGGGAGGGTCGGCGCAGATACGCAGTATTTT; CDR3: CASSSTSGRVGADTQYF
J: TRBJ2-6; size: NA; V: TRBV21-1; D: NA; DNA: TGTGCCAGCAGCAAAGGGGCCCGGGACAGGCGCGACACCTCCTCTGGGGCCAACGTCCTGACTTTC; CDR3: CASSKGARDRRDTSSGANVLTF
J: TRBJ2-7; size: once; V: TRBV10-3; D: NA; DNA: TGTGCCATCAGTGCGGGACTGAACTCCTACGAGCAGTACTTC; CDR3: CAISAGLNSYEQYF
J: TRBJ2-1; size: once; V: TRBV7-6; D: NA; DNA: TGTGCCAGCAGTGAAAGGCGGGATGAGCAGTTCTTC; CDR3: CASSERRDEQFF
J: TRBJ1-4; size: NA; V: TRBV5-1; D: TRBD1; DNA: TGCGCCAGCAGCCTGACAGGGGGGAATGAAAAACTGTTTTTT; CDR3: CASSLTGGNEKLFF
J: TRBJ1-2; size: NA; V: TRBV11-2; D: NA; DNA: TGTGCCAGCAGCTTGACAGGATCCGAACCCTATGGCTACACCTTC; CDR3: CASSLTGSEPYGYTF
J: TRBJ2-2; size: NA; V: TRBV9; D: NA; DNA: TGTGCCAGCAGTGAGCGAGGTCGGCGGGATCTTACCGGGGAGCTGTTTTTT; CDR3: CASSERGRRDLTGELFF
J: TRBJ2-7; size: NA; V: TRBV28; D: TRBD1; DNA: TGTGCCAGCACCCCGACAGGGCTGAGGTACGAGCAGTACTTC; CDR3: CASTPTGLRYEQYF
J: TRBJ2-5; size: NA; V: TRBV10-2; D: TRBD2; DNA: TGCGCCAGCAGTCAGGGACTAGCATTTCAAGAGACCCAGTACTTC; CDR3: CASSQGLAFQETQYF
J: TRBJ2-1; size: once; V: TRBV4-2; D: TRBD2; DNA: TGTGCCAGCAGCCAAGATCCTCCGGGACTAGCGGGAGTGGGAAATGAGCAGTTCTTC; CDR3: CASSQDPPGLAGVGNEQFF
J: TRBJ2-3; size: NA; V: TRBV5-8; D: NA; DNA: TGTGCCAGCGGCGGGCAGGGTGTGACAGATACGCAGTATTTT; CDR3: CASGGQGVTDTQYF
J: TRBJ2-7; size: NA; V: TRBV6-5; D: NA; DNA: TGTGCCAGCAGTAGAAGGGAAACCTACGAGCAGTACTTC; CDR3: CASSRRETYEQYF
J: TRBJ1-3; size: NA; V: TRBV18; D: NA; DNA: TGTGCCAGCTCACCCTCCGGGACTTACTCTGGAAACACCATATATTTT; CDR3: CASSPSGTYSGNTIYF
J: TRBJ1-3; size: NA; V: TRBV2; D: NA; DNA: TGTGCCAGCACGAGGACAGCTGGAAACACCATATATTTT; CDR3: CASTRTAGNTIYF
J: TRBJ2-2; size: few; V: TRBV5-1; D: NA; DNA: TGCGCCAGCAGCTTGGACAGGGTTGCCGGGGAGCTGTTTTTT; CDR3: CASSLDRVAGELFF
J: TRBJ2-7; size: NA; V: TRBV7-2; D: TRBD1; DNA: TGTGCCAGCAGTGTTCGCAGGGGGCTTGGCGAGCAGTACTTC; CDR3: CASSVRRGLGEQYF
J: TRBJ2-1; size: NA; V: TRBV5-4; D: NA; DNA: TGTGCCAGCAGCTATACAGGGACTAACAATGAGCAGTTCTTC; CDR3: CASSYTGTNNEQFF
J: TRBJ1-2; size: NA; V: TRBV5-1; D: NA; DNA: TGCGCCAGCACTATAGAGGGGACCTATGGCTACACCTTC; CDR3: CASTIEGTYGYTF
J: TRBJ2-5; size: NA; V: TRBV5-4; D: TRBD2; DNA: TGTGCCAGCAGTTCGGACCTATCCGGGAGGAAGACCCAGTACTTC; CDR3: CASSSDLSGRKTQYF
J: TRBJ2-3; size: NA; V: TRBV7-9; D: TRBD1; DNA: TGTGCCAGCAGCCCTGGACAGGGGATAGATACGCAGTATTTT; CDR3: CASSPGQGIDTQYF
J: TRBJ2-3; size: NA; V: TRBV28; D: NA; DNA: TGTGCCAGCAGCTCCCCCCGGTCTCCCGACGATACGCAGTATTTT; CDR3: CASSSPRSPDDTQYF
J: TRBJ2-3; size: NA; V: TRBV21-1; D: NA; DNA: TGTGCCAGCAGCAAACCTTGGAGGACGAATCTTAGGGGAAACACAGATACGCAGTATTTT; CDR3: CASSKPWRTNLRGNTDTQYF
J: TRBJ2-3; size: NA; V: TRBV19; D: TRBD2; DNA: TGTGCCAGTAGTCCCCAGACTAGCGGGAGGGGAAATACGCAGTATTTT; CDR3: CASSPQTSGRGNTQYF
J: TRBJ1-4; size: NA; V: TRBV5-5; D: NA; DNA: TGTGCCAGCAGCAACCCCAGCCGGGTGAATGAAAAACTGTTTTTT; CDR3: CASSNPSRVNEKLFF
J: TRBJ2-1; size: NA; V: TRBV5-1; D: NA; DNA: TGCGCCAGCAGCTTAGGTCTCGTCAATGAGCAGTTCTTC; CDR3: CASSLGLVNEQFF
J: TRBJ2-5; size: NA; V: TRBV7-3; D: TRBD2; DNA: TGTGCCAGCAGCTTACTTCTAGCGGAAGAGACCCAGTACTTC; CDR3: CASSLLLAEETQYF
J: TRBJ2-7; size: NA; V: TRBV6-5; D: TRBD1; DNA: TGTGCCAGCAGTTACTCGAGGACAGGGGCCTACGAGCAGTACTTC; CDR3: CASSYSRTGAYEQYF
J: TRBJ2-3; size: NA; V: TRBV7-3; D: NA; DNA: TGTGCCAGCAGCCTGGACTACACAGATACGCAGTATTTT; CDR3: CASSLDYTDTQYF
J: TRBJ2-6; size: NA; V: TRBV7-3; D: NA; DNA: TGTGCCAGCAGCTTAAAGGGGGGATCCGGGGCCAACGTCCTGACTTTC; CDR3: CASSLKGGSGANVLTF
J: TRBJ2-2; size: once; V: TRBV4-2; D: TRBD2; DNA: TGTGCCAGCAGCCTTCTTCCAGCGGGAGGGCGGGGCACCGGGGAGCTGTTTTTT; CDR3: CASSLLPAGGRGTGELFF
J: TRBJ2-4; size: few; V: TRBV19; D: NA; DNA: TGTGCCAGTAGTGACGGTCTAGCCAAAAACATTCAGTACTTC; CDR3: CASSDGLAKNIQYF
J: TRBJ1-5; size: NA; V: TRBV28; D: TRBD1; DNA: TGTGCCAGCAGTCCCGGGACAGCAGGCAATCAGCCCCAGCATTTT; CDR3: CASSPGTAGNQPQHF
J: TRBJ1-2; size: NA; V: TRBV2; D: NA; DNA: TGTGCCAGCAGTCGGACAGCCAACTATGGCTACACCTTC; CDR3: CASSRTANYGYTF